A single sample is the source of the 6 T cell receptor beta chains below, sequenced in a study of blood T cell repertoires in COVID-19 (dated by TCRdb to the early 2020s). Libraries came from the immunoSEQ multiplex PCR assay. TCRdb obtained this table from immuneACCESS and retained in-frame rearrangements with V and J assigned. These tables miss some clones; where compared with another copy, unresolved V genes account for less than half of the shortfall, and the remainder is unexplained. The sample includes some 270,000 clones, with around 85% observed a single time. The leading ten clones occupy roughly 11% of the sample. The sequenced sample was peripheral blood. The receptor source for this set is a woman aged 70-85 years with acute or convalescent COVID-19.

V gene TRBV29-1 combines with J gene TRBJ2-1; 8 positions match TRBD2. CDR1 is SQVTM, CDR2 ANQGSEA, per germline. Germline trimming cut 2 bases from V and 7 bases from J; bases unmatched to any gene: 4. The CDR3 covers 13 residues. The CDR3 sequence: CSVEFQRGNEQFF. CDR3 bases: TGCAGCGTTGAATTCCAGCGGGGGAATGAGCAGTTCTTC.

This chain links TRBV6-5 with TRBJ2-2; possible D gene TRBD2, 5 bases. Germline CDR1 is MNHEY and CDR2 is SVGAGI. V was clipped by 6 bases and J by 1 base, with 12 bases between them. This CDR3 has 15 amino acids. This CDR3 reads CASRPTTQNTGELFF. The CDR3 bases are TGTGCCAGCAGACCGACTACTCAGAACACCGGGGAGCTGTTTTTT.

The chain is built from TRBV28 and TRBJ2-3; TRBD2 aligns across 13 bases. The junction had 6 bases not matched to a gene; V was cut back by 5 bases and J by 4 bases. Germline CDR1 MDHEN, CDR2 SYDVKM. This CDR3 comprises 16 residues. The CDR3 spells CASSILAGGHADTQYF. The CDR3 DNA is TGTGCCAGCAGTATACTAGCGGGGGGGCACGCAGATACGCAGTATTTT. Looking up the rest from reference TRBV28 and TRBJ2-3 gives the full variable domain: DVKVTQSSRYLVKRTGEKVFLECVQDMDHENMFWYRQDPGLGLRLIYFSYDVKMKEKGDIPEGYSVSREKKERFSLILESASTNQTSMYLCASSILAGGHADTQYFGPGTRLTVL.

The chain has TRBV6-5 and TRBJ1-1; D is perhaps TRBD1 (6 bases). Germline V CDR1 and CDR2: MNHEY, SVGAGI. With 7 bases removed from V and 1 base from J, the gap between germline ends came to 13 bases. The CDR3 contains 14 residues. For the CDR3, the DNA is TGTGCCAGCAAGGTTAACAGGGCGAACACTGAAGCTTTCTTT. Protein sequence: CASKVNRANTEAFF.

Here the CDR3 DNA reads TGTGCCAGCAGCACCAGTAGCGGGGCCTCCTACGAGCAGTACTTC. Its protein is CASSTSSGASYEQYF. The chain recombines TRBV3-1 (or the pseudogene TRBV3-2) with TRBJ2-7; TRBD2 matches 8 bases. The trim removed 5 bases at V and 0 bases at J, leaving 6 bases unmatched. The CDR3 extends over 15 amino acids. From germline, CDR1 is LGHDT and CDR2 YNNKEL (reference sequence).

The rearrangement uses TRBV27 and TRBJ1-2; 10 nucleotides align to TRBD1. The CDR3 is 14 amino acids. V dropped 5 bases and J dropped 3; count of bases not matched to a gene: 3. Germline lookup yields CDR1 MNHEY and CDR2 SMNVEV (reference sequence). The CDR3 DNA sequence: TGTGCCAGCAGTCCCGGGACAGGGGACTATGGCTACACCTTC. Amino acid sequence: CASSPGTGDYGYTF.